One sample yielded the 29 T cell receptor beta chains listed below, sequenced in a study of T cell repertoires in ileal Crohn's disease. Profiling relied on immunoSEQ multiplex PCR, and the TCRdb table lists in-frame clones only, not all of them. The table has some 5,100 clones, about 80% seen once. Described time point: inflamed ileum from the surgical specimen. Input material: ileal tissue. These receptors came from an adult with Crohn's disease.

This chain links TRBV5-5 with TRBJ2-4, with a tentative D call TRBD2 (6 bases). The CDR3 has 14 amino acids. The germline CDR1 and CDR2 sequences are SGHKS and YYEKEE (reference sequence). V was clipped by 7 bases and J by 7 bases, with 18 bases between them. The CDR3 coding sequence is TGTGCCAGCGGAGCGGGTGGTAGCGCGAACATTCAGTACTTC. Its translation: CASGAGGSANIQYF.

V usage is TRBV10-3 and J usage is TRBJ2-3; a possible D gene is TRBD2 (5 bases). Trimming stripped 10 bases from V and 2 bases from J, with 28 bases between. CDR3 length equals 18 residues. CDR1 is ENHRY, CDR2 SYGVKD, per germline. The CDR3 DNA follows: TGTGCCACCAGGAGCGACGTTGCTTTAGCGAGCCCCACAGATACGCAGTATTTT. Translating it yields CATRSDVALASPTDTQYF.

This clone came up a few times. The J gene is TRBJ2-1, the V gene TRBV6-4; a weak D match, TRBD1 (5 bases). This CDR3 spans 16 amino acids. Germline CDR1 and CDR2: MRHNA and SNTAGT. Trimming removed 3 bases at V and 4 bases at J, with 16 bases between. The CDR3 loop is CASSESGMLAYNEQFF. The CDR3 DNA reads TGTGCCAGCAGTGAGTCAGGGATGCTGGCGTACAATGAGCAGTTCTTC.

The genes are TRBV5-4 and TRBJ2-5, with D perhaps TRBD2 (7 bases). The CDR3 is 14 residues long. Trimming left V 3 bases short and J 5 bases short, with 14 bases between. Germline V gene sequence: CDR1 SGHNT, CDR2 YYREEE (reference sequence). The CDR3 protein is CASSYREGLETQYF. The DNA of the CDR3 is TGTGCCAGCAGCTACAGGGAGGGCCTGGAGACCCAGTACTTC.

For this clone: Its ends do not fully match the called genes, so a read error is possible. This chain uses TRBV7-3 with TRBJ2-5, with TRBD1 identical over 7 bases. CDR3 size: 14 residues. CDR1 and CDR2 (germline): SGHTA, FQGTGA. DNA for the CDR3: TGTGCCAGCAGCCTAACGACAGGGTCGGAGACCCAGTACTTC. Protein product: CASSLTTGSETQYF.

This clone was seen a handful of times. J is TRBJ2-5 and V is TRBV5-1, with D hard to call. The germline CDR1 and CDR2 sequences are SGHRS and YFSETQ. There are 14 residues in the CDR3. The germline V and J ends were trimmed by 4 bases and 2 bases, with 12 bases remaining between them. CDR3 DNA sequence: TGCGCCAGCAGCGCAAGCCGGGCACAAGAGACCCAGTACTTC. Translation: CASSASRAQETQYF.

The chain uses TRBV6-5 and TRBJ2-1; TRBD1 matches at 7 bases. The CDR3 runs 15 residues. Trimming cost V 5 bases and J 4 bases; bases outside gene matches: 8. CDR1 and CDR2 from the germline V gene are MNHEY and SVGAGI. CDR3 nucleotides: TGTGCCAGCAGTCTCATAGGGACAGTTTACAATGAGCAGTTCTTC. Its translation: CASSLIGTVYNEQFF.

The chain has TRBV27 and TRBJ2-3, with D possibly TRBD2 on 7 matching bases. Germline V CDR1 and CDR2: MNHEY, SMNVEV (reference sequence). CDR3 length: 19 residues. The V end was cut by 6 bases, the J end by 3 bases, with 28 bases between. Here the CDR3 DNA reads TGTGCCAGCAGCCCGGTTTATTGGGGGGGCCTTAAGTTAACAGATACGCAGTATTTT. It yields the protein CASSPVYWGGLKLTDTQYF.

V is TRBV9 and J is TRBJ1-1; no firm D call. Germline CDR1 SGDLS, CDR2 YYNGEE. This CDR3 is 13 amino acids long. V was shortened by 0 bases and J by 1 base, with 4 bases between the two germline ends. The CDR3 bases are TGTGCCAGCAGCGTAGACAGGAACACTGAAGCTTTCTTT. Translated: CASSVDRNTEAFF.

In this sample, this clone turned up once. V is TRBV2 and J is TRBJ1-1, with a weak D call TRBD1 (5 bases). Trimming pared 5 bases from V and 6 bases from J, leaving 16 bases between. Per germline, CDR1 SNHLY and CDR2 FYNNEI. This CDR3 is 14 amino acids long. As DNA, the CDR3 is TGTGCCAGCAGTCCCCGGGAGGGGTTCGCTGAAGCTTTCTTT. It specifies CASSPREGFAEAFF.

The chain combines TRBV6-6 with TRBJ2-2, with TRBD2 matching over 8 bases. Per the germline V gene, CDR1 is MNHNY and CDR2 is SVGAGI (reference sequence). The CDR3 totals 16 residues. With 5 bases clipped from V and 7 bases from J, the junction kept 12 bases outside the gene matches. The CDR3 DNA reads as TGTGCCAGCAGTGACTTGGGACTAGGGGCGGTCGGGGAGCTGTTTTTT. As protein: CASSDLGLGAVGELFF.

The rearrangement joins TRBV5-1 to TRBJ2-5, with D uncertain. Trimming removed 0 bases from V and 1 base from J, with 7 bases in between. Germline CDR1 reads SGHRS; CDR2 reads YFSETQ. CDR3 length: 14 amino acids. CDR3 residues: CASSLDRVQETQYF. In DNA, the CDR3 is TGCGCCAGCAGCTTGGACCGGGTCCAAGAGACCCAGTACTTC.

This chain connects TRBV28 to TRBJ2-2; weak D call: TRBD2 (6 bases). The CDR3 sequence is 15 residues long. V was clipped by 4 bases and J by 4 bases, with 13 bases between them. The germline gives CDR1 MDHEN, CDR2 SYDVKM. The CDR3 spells CASSSPGETTGELFF. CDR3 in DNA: TGTGCCAGCAGTTCCCCGGGAGAAACCACCGGGGAGCTGTTTTTT. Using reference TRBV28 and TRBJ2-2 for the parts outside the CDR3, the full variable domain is DVKVTQSSRYLVKRTGEKVFLECVQDMDHENMFWYRQDPGLGLRLIYFSYDVKMKEKGDIPEGYSVSREKKERFSLILESASTNQTSMYLCASSSPGETTGELFFGEGSRLTVL.

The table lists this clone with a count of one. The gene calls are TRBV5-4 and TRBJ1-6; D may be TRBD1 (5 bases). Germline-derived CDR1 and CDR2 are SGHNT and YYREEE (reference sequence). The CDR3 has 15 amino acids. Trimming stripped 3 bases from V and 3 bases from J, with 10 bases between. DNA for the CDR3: TGTGCCAGCAGCTCTGAGACAGTCTATAATTCACCCCTCCACTTT. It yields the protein CASSSETVYNSPLHF.

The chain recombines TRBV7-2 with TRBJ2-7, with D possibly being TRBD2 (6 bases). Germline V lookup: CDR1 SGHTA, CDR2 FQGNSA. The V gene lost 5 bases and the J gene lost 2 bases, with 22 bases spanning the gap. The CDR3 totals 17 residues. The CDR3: CASSLQAAGITAYEQYF. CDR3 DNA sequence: TGTGCCAGCAGCCTCCAAGCGGCGGGGATCACCGCCTACGAGCAGTACTTC.

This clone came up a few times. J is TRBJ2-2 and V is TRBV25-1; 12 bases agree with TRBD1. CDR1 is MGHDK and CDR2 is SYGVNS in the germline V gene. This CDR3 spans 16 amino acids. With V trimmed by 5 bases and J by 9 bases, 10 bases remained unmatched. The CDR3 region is CASSKRPGQGAWELFF. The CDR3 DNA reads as TGTGCCAGCAGTAAACGGCCGGGACAGGGGGCCTGGGAGCTGTTTTTT.

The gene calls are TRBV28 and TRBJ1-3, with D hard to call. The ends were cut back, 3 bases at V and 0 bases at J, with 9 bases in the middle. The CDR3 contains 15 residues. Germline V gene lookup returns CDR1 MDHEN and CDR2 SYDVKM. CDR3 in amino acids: CASSLLSGSGNTIYF. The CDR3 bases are TGTGCCAGCAGTTTGCTATCCGGCTCTGGAAACACCATATATTTT.

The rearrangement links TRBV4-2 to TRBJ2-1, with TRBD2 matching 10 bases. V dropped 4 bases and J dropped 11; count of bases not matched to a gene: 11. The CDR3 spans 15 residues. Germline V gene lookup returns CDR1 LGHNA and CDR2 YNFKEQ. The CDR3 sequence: CASSPISGGSRKQFF. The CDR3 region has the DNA TGTGCCAGCAGCCCGATTAGCGGGGGGAGTAGAAAGCAGTTCTTC.

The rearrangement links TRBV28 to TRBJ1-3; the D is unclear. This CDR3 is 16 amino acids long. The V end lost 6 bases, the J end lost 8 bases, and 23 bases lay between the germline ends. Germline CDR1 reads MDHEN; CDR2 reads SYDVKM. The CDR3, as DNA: TGTGCCAGCAGCCGTTTTGGGGATCAGGCTGTTTACACCATATATTTT. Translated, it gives CASSRFGDQAVYTIYF. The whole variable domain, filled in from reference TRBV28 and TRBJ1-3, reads DVKVTQSSRYLVKRTGEKVFLECVQDMDHENMFWYRQDPGLGLRLIYFSYDVKMKEKGDIPEGYSVSREKKERFSLILESASTNQTSMYLCASSRFGDQAVYTIYFGEGSWLTVV.

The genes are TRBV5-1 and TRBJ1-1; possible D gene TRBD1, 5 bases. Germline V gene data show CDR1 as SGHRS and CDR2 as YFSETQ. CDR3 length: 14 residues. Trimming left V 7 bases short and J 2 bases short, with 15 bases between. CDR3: CASSIGGFNTEAFF. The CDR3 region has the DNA TGCGCCAGCTCGATTGGGGGATTTAACACTGAAGCTTTCTTT.

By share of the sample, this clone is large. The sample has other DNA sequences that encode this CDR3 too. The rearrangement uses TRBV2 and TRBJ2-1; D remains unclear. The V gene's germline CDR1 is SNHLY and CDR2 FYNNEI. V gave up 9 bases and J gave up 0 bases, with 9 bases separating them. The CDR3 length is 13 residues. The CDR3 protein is CARGLGSYNEQFF. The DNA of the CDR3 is TGTGCCAGGGGGTTGGGCTCCTACAATGAGCAGTTCTTC. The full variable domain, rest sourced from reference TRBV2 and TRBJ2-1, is EPEVTQTPSHQVTQMGQEVILRCVPISNHLYFYWYRQILGQKVEFLVSFYNNEISEKSEIFDDQFSVERPDGSNFTLKIRSTKLEDSAMYFCARGLGSYNEQFFGPGTRLTVL.

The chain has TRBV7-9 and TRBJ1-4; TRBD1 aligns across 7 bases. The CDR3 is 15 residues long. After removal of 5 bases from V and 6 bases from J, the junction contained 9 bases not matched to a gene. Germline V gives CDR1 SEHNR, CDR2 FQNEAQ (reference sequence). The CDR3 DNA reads TGTGCCAGCAGCCTAACAGGGGAGGGTGATGAAAAACTGTTTTTT. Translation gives CASSLTGEGDEKLFF.

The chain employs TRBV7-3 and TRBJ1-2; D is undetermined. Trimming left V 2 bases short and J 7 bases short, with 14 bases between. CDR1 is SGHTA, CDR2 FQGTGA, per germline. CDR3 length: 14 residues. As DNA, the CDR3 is TGTGCCAGCAGCTTAGGCATGCCCCTCGGTGGCTACACCTTC. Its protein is CASSLGMPLGGYTF.

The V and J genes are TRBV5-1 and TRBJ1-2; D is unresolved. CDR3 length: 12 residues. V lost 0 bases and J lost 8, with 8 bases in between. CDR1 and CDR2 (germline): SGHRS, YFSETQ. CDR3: CASSLARGGYTF. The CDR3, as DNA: TGCGCCAGCAGCTTGGCCCGAGGAGGCTACACCTTC.

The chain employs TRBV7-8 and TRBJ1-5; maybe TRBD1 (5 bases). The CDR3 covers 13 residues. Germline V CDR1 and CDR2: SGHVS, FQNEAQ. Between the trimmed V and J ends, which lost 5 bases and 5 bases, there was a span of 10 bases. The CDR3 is CASSRSRDQPQHF. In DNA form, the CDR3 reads TGTGCCAGCAGCCGCTCCAGGGATCAGCCCCAGCATTTT. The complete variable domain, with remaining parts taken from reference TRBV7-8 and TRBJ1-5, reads GAGVSQSPRYKVAKRGQDVALRCDPISGHVSLFWYQQALGQGPEFLTYFQNEAQLDKSGLPSDRFFAERPEGSVSTLKIQRTQQEDSAVYLCASSRSRDQPQHFGDGTRLSIL.

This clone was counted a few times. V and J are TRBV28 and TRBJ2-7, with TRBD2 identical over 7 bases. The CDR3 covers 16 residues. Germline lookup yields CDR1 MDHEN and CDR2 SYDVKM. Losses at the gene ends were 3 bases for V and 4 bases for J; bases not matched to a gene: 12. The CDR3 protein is CASSFSGGTPRYEQYF. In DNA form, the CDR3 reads TGTGCCAGCAGTTTCTCCGGGGGGACCCCAAGGTACGAGCAGTACTTC.

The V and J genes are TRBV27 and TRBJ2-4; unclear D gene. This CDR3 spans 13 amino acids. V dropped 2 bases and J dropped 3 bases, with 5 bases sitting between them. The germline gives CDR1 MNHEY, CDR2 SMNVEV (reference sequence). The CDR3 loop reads CASSLPGKNIQYF. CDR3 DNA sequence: TGTGCCAGCAGTTTACCGGGCAAAAACATTCAGTACTTC.

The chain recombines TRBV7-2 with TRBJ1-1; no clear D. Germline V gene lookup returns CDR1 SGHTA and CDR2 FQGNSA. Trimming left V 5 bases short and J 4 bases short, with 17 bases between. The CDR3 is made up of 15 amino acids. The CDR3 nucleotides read TGTGCCAGCAGCCCTTCTCCTTTGGAATTCACTGAAGCTTTCTTT. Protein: CASSPSPLEFTEAFF.

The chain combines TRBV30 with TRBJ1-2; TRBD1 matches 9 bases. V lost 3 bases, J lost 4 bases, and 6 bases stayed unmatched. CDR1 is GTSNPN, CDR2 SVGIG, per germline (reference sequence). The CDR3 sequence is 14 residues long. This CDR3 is CAWRGGQGLYGYTF. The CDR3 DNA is TGTGCCTGGAGGGGGGGACAGGGCCTCTATGGCTACACCTTC.